The 13 T cell receptor beta chains listed next were all sequenced from one sample in a study of neurological immune-mediated disorders (dated by TCRdb to between 2018 and 2021). The library came from 5' RACE. This sample was sequenced with an Illumina HiSeq 2500. TCRdb trimmed public reads at Q25 via fastp, called clones via MiXCR and kept in-frame beta chains. Rows merge per CDR3 protein into single entries with the most common DNA and genes. For this sample the table gives about 74,000 distinct CDR3 sequences, of which 5.2% were detected only once. The top ten hold 6.5% to 9% of the sample. The sample taken for sequencing was PBMCs. The receptors originated from a man aged 18 to 35 with multiple sclerosis.

This clonotype was detected a few times. V gene TRBV14 combines with J gene TRBJ2-1; 8 nucleotides align to TRBD2. V shed 4 bases and J 9 bases; nucleotides not matched to a gene: 5. The germline V gene has CDR1 SGHDN and CDR2 FVKESK. This CDR3 has 13 amino acids. CDR3 nucleotide sequence: TGTGCCAGCAGCCTAGCGGGGCTGGCTGAGCAGTTCTTC. Its protein is CASSLAGLAEQFF.

In its sample, this clonotype was seen many times. The J gene is TRBJ2-7, the V gene TRBV20-1; no firm D call. V was cut by 3 bases and J by 2 bases, with 11 bases left in between. Germline loops: CDR1 DFQATT, CDR2 SNEGSKA (reference sequence). There are 13 residues in the CDR3. CDR3 loop: CSASPLATYEQYF. The CDR3 DNA follows: TGCAGTGCTAGTCCTTTGGCCACCTACGAGCAGTACTTC.

This clonotype was recorded at least ten times. The chain is built from TRBV5-1 and TRBJ2-1; TRBD2 aligns across 7 bases. V was pared by 4 bases and J by 9 bases, with 7 bases of the junction left unmatched. The germline CDR1 and CDR2 sequences are SGHRS and YFSETQ. This CDR3 is built from 13 residues. For the CDR3, the DNA is TGCGCCAGCAGCCCGGACGGGGAGGGTGAGCAGTTCTTC. This encodes CASSPDGEGEQFF.

This clonotype has at least ten counts. V gene TRBV4-1 combines with J gene TRBJ2-1; D gene uncertain. Germline loops: CDR1 MGHRA, CDR2 YSYEKL. The germline V and J ends were trimmed by 3 bases and 6 bases, with 9 bases remaining between them. The CDR3 is made up of 13 amino acids. CDR3 residues: CASSQGGRNEQFF. CDR3 sequence (DNA): TGCGCCAGCAGCCAGGGTGGTCGCAATGAGCAGTTCTTC.

This clonotype is categorized as medium-sized. This sequence joins TRBV5-1 and TRBJ1-5; 8 bases align to TRBD1. There are 15 residues in the CDR3. Germline CDR1 and CDR2: SGHRS and YFSETQ. The V gene end was trimmed by 7 bases and the J gene end by 1 base; junction bases not matched to a gene: 7. CDR3 residues: CASSAGTGSNQPQHF. CDR3 in DNA: TGCGCCAGCTCAGCCGGGACAGGAAGCAATCAGCCCCAGCATTTT. Filled out from reference TRBV5-1 and TRBJ1-5, the complete variable domain reads KAGVTQTPRYLIKTRGQQVTLSCSPISGHRSVSWYQQTPGQGLQFLFEYFSETQRNKGNFPGRFSGRQFSNSRSEMNVSTLELGDSALYLCASSAGTGSNQPQHFGDGTRLSIL.

J is TRBJ2-7 and V is TRBV20-1; D remains ambiguous. The CDR3 contains 13 residues. CDR1 and CDR2 (germline): DFQATT, SNEGSKA (reference sequence). Trimming took 0 bases from V and 4 from J, leaving 10 bases between them. CDR3 nucleotide sequence: TGCAGTGCTAGAGATCACCGTTATTACGAGCAGTACTTC. Protein: CSARDHRYYEQYF.

In its sample, this clonotype was seen many times. This chain joins TRBV7-6 and TRBJ2-3, with TRBD2 matching 7 bases. V lost 4 bases and J lost 2; bases outside the gene matches: 9. The CDR3 runs to 16 residues. Germline V gives CDR1 SGHVS, CDR2 FNYEAQ. The CDR3 DNA reads as TGTGCCAGCAGCTCCGGACTAGTGGGATACACAGATACGCAGTATTTT. Translated: CASSSGLVGYTDTQYF.

With respect to this clonotype: A much more abundant neighbour one base away suggests this may be a read error. The CDR3 region has the DNA TGCGCCAGCAGCCAAGAGACCACCTTCGTTGGAGAGCAGTACTTC. Residues: CASSQETTFVGEQYF. This chain joins TRBV4-3 and TRBJ2-7, with no clear D. Trimming shortened V by 0 bases and J by 7 bases, and 16 bases separated the two germline ends. The CDR3 has 15 residues. The germline gives CDR1 LGHNA, CDR2 YSLEER.

The table lists this clonotype with many counts. J is TRBJ1-6 and V is TRBV5-1; no clear D. V lost 5 bases to trimming and J lost 7 bases, with 16 bases between them. This CDR3 contains 15 residues. In germline, CDR1 is SGHRS, CDR2 YFSETQ. In DNA, the CDR3 is TGCGCCAGCAGTATGAGACCAAATTTGAATTCACCCCTCCACTTT. It encodes CASSMRPNLNSPLHF.

This clonotype appeared many times. The J gene is TRBJ1-1, the V gene TRBV30; 9 bases align to TRBD1. The CDR3 has 14 residues. The V segment lost 8 bases and the J segment 0 bases; nucleotides outside the gene matches: 7. From germline, CDR1 is GTSNPN and CDR2 SVGIG (reference sequence). The DNA for the CDR3 is TGTGCCGGGACAGGGTGGGAAATGAACACTGAAGCTTTCTTT. This sequence encodes CAGTGWEMNTEAFF.

This clonotype was recorded at least ten times. V is TRBV7-6 and J is TRBJ2-2; no firm D call. This CDR3 region has 11 residues. V was shortened by 5 bases and J by 7 bases, with 5 bases between the two germline ends. Germline CDR1 is SGHVS and CDR2 is FNYEAQ. In nucleotides, the CDR3 is TGTGCCAGCAGCGGGCGCGGGGAGCTGTTTTTT. It specifies CASSGRGELFF.

This clonotype appeared many times. At one boundary the junction diverges from the germline segment, which might be a read error. The chain has TRBV7-2 and TRBJ2-1; possibly TRBD2 for D (5 bases). The CDR3 is 13 residues long. Germline V gene sequence: CDR1 SGHTA, CDR2 FQGNSA. The CDR3 region is CASSLPSRRAFSF. The CDR3 coding sequence is TGTGCCAGCAGCTTACCCTCGCGGCGGGCCTTCTCCTTC.

This clonotype came up many times. This rearrangement joins TRBV15 to TRBJ2-3, with 12 bases aligning to TRBD2. V was pared by 3 bases and J by 8 bases, with 9 bases of the junction left unmatched. Per the germline V gene, CDR1 is LNHNV and CDR2 is YYDKDF (reference sequence). This CDR3 comprises 16 residues. CDR3 bases: TGTGCCACCAGCAGTCGAACTAGCGGGGGGATGGTTACGCAGTATTTT. Translated, it gives CATSSRTSGGMVTQYF. Variable domain in full (rest from reference TRBV15 and TRBJ2-3): DAMVIQNPRYQVTQFGKPVTLSCSQTLNHNVMYWYQQKSSQAPKLLFHYYDKDFNNEADTPDNFQSRRPNTSFCFLDIRSPGLGDTAMYLCATSSRTSGGMVTQYFGPGTRLTVL.